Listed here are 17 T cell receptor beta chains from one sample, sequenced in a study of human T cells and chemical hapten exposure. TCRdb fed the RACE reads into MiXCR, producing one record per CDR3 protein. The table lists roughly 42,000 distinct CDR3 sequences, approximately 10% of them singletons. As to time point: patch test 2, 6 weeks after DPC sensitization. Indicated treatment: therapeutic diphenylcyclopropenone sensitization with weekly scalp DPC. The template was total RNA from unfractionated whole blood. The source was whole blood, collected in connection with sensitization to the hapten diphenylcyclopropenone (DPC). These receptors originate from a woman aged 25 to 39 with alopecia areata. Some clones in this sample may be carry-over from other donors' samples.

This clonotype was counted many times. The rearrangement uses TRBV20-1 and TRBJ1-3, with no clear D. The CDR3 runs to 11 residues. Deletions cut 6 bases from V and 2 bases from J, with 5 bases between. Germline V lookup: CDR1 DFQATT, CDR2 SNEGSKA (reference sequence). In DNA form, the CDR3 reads TGCAGTGCGCCAACTGGAAACACCATATATTTT. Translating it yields CSAPTGNTIYF.

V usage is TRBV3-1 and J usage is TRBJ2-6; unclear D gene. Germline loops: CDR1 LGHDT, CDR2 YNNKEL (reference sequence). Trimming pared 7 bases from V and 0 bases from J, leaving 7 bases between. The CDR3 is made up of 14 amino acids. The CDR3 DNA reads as TGTGCCAGCACCTTACTCTCTGGGGCCAACGTCCTGACTTTC. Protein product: CASTLLSGANVLTF.

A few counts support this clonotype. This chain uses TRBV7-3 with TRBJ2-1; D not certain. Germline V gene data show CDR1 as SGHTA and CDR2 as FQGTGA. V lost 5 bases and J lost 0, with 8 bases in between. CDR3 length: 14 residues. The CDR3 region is CASSLESSYNEQFF. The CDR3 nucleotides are TGTGCCAGCAGCCTAGAGAGCTCCTACAATGAGCAGTTCTTC.

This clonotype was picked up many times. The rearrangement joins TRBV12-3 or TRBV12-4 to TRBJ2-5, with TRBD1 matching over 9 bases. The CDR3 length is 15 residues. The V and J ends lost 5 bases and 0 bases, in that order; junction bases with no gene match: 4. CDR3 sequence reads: CASSGTGTYQETQYF. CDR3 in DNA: TGTGCCAGCAGTGGGACAGGGACGTACCAAGAGACCCAGTACTTC.

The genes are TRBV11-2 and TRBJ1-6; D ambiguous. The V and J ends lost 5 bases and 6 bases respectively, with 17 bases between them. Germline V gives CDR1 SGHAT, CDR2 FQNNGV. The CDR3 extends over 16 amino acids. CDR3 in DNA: TGTGCCAGCAGCCCGAATTTGCCAGAGAGTAATTCACCCCTCCACTTT. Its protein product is CASSPNLPESNSPLHF.

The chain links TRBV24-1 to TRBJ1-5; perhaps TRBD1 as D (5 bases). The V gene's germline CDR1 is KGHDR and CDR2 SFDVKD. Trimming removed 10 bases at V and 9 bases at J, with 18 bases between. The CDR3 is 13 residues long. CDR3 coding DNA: TGTGCCACGGGGGATGGGGGGGAGGTGCCCCAGCATTTT. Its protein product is CATGDGGEVPQHF.

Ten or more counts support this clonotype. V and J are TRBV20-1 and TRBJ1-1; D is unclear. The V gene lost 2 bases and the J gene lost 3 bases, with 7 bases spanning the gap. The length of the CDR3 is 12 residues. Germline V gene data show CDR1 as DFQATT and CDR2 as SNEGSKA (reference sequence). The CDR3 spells CSARQKDTEAFF. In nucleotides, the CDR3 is TGCAGTGCTAGACAGAAGGACACTGAAGCTTTCTTT.

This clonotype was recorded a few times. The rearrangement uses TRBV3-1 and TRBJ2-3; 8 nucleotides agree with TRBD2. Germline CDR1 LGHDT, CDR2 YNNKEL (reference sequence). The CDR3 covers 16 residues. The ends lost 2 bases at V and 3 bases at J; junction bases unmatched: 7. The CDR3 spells CASSQKAGGPTDTQYF. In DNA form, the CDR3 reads TGTGCCAGCAGCCAAAAGGCGGGGGGACCTACAGATACGCAGTATTTT.

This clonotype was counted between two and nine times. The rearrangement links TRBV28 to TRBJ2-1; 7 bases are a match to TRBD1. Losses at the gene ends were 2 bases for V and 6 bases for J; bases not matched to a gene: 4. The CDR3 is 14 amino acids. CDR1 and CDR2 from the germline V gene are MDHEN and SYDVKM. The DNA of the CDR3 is TGTGCCAGCAGTTTAGGGACAGAGGTCAATGAGCAGTTCTTC. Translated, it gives CASSLGTEVNEQFF.

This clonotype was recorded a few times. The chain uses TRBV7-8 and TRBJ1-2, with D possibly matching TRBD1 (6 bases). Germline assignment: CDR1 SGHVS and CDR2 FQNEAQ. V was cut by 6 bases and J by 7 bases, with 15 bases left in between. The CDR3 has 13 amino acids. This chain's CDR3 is CASRLQGTSGYTF. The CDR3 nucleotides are TGTGCCAGCAGACTTCAGGGGACCTCTGGCTACACCTTC. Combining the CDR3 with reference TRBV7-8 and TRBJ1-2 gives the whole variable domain GAGVSQSPRYKVAKRGQDVALRCDPISGHVSLFWYQQALGQGPEFLTYFQNEAQLDKSGLPSDRFFAERPEGSVSTLKIQRTQQEDSAVYLCASRLQGTSGYTFGSGTRLTVV.

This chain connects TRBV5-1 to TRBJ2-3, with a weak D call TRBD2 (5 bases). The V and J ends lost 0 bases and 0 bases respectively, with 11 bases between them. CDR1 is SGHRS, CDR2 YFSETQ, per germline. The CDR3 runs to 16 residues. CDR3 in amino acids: CASSLDGGGSTDTQYF. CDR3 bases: TGCGCCAGCAGCTTGGATGGAGGCGGTAGCACAGATACGCAGTATTTT.

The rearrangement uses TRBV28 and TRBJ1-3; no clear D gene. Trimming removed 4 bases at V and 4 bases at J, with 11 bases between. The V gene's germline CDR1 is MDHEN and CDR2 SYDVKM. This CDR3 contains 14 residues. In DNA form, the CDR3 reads TGTGCCAGCAGTTCCCCGGGGTACGGAAACACCATATATTTT. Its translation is CASSSPGYGNTIYF.

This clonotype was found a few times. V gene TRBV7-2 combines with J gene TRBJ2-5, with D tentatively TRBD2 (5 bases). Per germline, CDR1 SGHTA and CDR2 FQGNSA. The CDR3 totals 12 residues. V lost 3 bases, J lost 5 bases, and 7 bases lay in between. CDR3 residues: CASSFPGETQYF. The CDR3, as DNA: TGTGCCAGCAGCTTTCCGGGGGAGACCCAGTACTTC.

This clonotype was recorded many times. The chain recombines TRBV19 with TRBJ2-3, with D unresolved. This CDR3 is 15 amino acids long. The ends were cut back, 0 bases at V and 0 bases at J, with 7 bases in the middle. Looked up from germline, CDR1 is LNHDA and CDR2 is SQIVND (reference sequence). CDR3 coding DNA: TGTGCCAGTAGTATAGACGCCAGAAGCACAGATACGCAGTATTTT. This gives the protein CASSIDARSTDTQYF.

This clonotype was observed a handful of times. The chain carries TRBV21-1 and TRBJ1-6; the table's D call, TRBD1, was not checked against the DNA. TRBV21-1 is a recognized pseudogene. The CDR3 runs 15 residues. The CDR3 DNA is TGTGCCAGCAGCAAAGAGGCAGGGCGGAACTCACCCCTCCACTTT. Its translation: CASSKEAGRNSPLHF.

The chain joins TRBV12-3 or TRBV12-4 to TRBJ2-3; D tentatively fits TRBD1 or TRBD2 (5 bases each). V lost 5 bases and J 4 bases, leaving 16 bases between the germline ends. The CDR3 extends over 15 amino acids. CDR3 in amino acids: CASSTGTPEADTQYF. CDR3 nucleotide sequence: TGTGCCAGCAGTACCGGGACCCCAGAGGCAGATACGCAGTATTTT.

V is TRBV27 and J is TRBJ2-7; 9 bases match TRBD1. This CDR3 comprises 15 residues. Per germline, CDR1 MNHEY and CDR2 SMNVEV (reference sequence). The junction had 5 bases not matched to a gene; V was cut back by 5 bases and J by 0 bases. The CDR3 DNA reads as TGTGCCAGCAGTCCCAACAGGGGGCACTCCTACGAGCAGTACTTC. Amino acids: CASSPNRGHSYEQYF.